A single sample gave rise to the 12 T cell receptor beta chains below, sequenced in a study of T cell responses to AZD1222 COVID-19 vaccine. Generated by immunoSEQ multiplex PCR, the TCRdb table keeps only in-frame clones and is missing some. This repertoire shows 72,000 or so clones, roughly nine tenths found once; its top ten account for approximately 4.5%. The starting material was peripheral blood, obtained on day 0 of AZD1222 vaccination. The receptors stem from an adult in good health.

CDR3: CASGLVRANTEAFF. The DNA of the CDR3 is TGTGCTAGTGGTTTGGTACGCGCTAACACTGAAGCTTTCTTT. The chain recombines TRBV12-5 with TRBJ1-1; D gene uncertain. The V gene lost 0 bases and the J gene lost 2 bases, with 7 bases spanning the gap. The CDR3 has 14 residues. Germline V gene lookup returns CDR1 LGHNT and CDR2 FRNRAP.

The V gene is TRBV7-2, the J gene TRBJ2-3; tentatively, D is TRBD1 (6 bases). CDR1 is SGHTA and CDR2 is FQGNSA in the germline V gene. CDR3 length: 13 residues. V was shortened by 5 bases and J by 2 bases, with 8 bases between the two germline ends. CDR3 loop: CASSRQVTDTQYF. The CDR3 DNA reads TGTGCCAGCAGCCGACAGGTCACAGATACGCAGTATTTT.

The chain employs TRBV19 and TRBJ2-1, with 9 bases aligning to TRBD1. CDR1 LNHDA and CDR2 SQIVND come from the germline V gene (reference sequence). The J segment lost 13 bases and the V segment lost 0 bases, leaving 4 bases of the junction unmatched. This CDR3 comprises 13 residues. DNA for the CDR3: TGTGCCAGTAGTATAGATCTGGGACAGGGTCAGTTCTTC. Its protein product is CASSIDLGQGQFF.

The J gene is TRBJ2-4, the V gene TRBV19; no reliable D call. Germline assignment: CDR1 LNHDA and CDR2 SQIVND (reference sequence). V was shortened by 3 bases and J by 1 base, with 13 bases between the two germline ends. The CDR3 extends over 16 amino acids. In DNA form, the CDR3 reads TGTGCCAGTAGTATTTCTGGGGTTGGGGCCAAAAACATTCAGTACTTC. Its protein product is CASSISGVGAKNIQYF.

The chain couples TRBV27 to TRBJ2-5; 8 positions agree with TRBD1. The CDR3 totals 14 residues. Germline loops: CDR1 MNHEY, CDR2 SMNVEV (reference sequence). Germline trimming cut 4 bases from V and 5 bases from J; bases unmatched to any gene: 6. The CDR3 is CASSSAGGRETQYF. CDR3 in DNA: TGTGCCAGCAGTTCGGCAGGGGGCCGGGAGACCCAGTACTTC.

The CDR3 sequence is CASGLGTGASTDTQYF. The CDR3, as DNA: TGTGCTAGTGGTTTGGGGACAGGGGCCAGTACAGATACGCAGTATTTT. This chain joins TRBV12-5 and TRBJ2-3; 9 positions match TRBD1. J lost 3 bases, V lost 1 base, and 5 bases had no gene match. This CDR3 has 16 residues. Germline V gene sequence: CDR1 LGHNT, CDR2 FRNRAP.

V is TRBV6-6 and J is TRBJ2-5; TRBD1 is a possible D gene (6 bases). Trimming left V 6 bases short and J 5 bases short, with 19 bases between. The CDR3 is 15 amino acids. CDR1 is MNHNY and CDR2 is SVGAGI in the germline V gene (reference sequence). The CDR3: CASRRTTGSKETQYF. The CDR3 DNA sequence: TGTGCCAGCAGACGGACCACAGGGAGTAAGGAGACCCAGTACTTC.

The chain has TRBV10-2 and TRBJ2-7; 13 nucleotides agree with TRBD2. The germline V gene encodes CDR1 WSHSY and CDR2 SAAADI. With V trimmed by 6 bases and J by 5 bases, 7 bases remained unmatched. The CDR3 length is 15 residues. CDR3 coding DNA: TGCGCCAGCAGAAGGACTAGCGGGGGATTCAACGAGCAGTACTTC. Protein sequence: CASRRTSGGFNEQYF.

This clone appeared once. The J gene is TRBJ2-1, the V gene TRBV5-6; D ambiguous. V was shortened by 7 bases and J by 9 bases, with 8 bases between the two germline ends. CDR1 and CDR2 (germline): SGHDT, YYEEEE. The CDR3 loop spans 10 amino acids. The CDR3 sequence: CASGRGEQFF. DNA of the CDR3: TGTGCCAGCGGGCGAGGTGAGCAGTTCTTC.

The chain recombines TRBV6-6 with TRBJ2-3; D perhaps matches TRBD2 (6 bases). With 10 bases removed from V and 2 bases from J, the gap between germline ends came to 16 bases. This CDR3 region has 14 residues. The germline V gene encodes CDR1 MNHNY and CDR2 SVGAGI (reference sequence). The CDR3 DNA reads as TGTGCCACTCAAAGGGACTCCACCACAGATACGCAGTATTTT. Protein: CATQRDSTTDTQYF.

V usage is TRBV7-9 and J usage is TRBJ1-1; the D gene is possibly TRBD1 (6 bases). Looked up from germline, CDR1 is SEHNR and CDR2 is FQNEAQ (reference sequence). CDR3 length: 11 amino acids. The V gene lost 6 bases and the J gene lost 10 bases, with 12 bases spanning the gap. CDR3 bases: TGTGCCAGCAGTTACAGGGATGGAGCTTTCTTT. Its translation is CASSYRDGAFF.

For the CDR3, the DNA is TGTGCCAGCACCCTAATGGCCAGGGGAGAGACCCAGTACTTC. As protein: CASTLMARGETQYF. The chain is built from TRBV7-9 and TRBJ2-5; a weak D match, TRBD1 (6 bases). The V gene lost 7 bases and the J gene lost 4 bases, with 16 bases spanning the gap. The CDR3 extends over 14 amino acids. Germline CDR1 reads SEHNR; CDR2 reads FQNEAQ (reference sequence).